The 13 T cell receptor beta chains given below trace back to one sample, sequenced in a study of identical twins listed by TCRdb under 2016. The library was generated by 5' RACE. The sample was run on an Illumina HiSeq 2000. TCRdb cleaned the public reads at Q25 with fastp, built clones with MiXCR and kept in-frame beta chains. CDR3 protein duplicates are merged, each entry listing the most common genes and DNA. Counted in this sample were about 280,000 distinct CDR3 sequences; approximately 8.5% of them appeared once. Over 2% of the sample belongs to the ten largest clones. In addition, the sample was reused for a study of yellow fever vaccine responses in identical twins.

Sequenced sample: memory (CD45RO+) T cells sorted from blood. The sample's cell subset or site, from its label and the paper: CD45RO+ enriched T cells. The receptors were sampled from a woman under 30 in good health.

CDR3 sequence reads: CASSPDSEAGELFF. In DNA, the CDR3 is TGTGCCAGCAGCCCCGACAGCGAGGCCGGGGAGCTGTTTTTT. V and J are TRBV7-3 and TRBJ2-2, with D possibly matching TRBD1 (5 bases). V shed 5 bases and J shed 6 bases, with 13 bases lying between them. Germline CDR1 and CDR2: SGHTA and FQGTGA. The length of the CDR3 is 14 residues.

This clonotype has a count of ten or more. The genes are TRBV7-9 and TRBJ1-1; D is perhaps TRBD1 (6 bases). This CDR3 has 14 amino acids. Trimming took 3 bases from V and 5 from J, leaving 13 bases between them. Germline CDR1 SEHNR, CDR2 FQNEAQ (reference sequence). This CDR3 reads CASSFDRTRTEAFF. For the CDR3, the DNA is TGTGCCAGCAGCTTTGACAGGACTAGGACTGAAGCTTTCTTT.

This clonotype was seen ten or more times. This chain links TRBV6-5 with TRBJ2-1; tentatively, D is TRBD1 (6 bases). CDR1 and CDR2 from the germline V gene are MNHEY and SVGAGI. V dropped 4 bases and J dropped 2 bases, with 15 bases sitting between them. This CDR3 has 16 amino acids. The CDR3 reads CASSSIGQLTYNEQFF. As DNA, the CDR3 is TGTGCCAGCAGTTCCATCGGACAGCTCACCTACAATGAGCAGTTCTTC.

The rearrangement joins TRBV5-6 to TRBJ1-4; D not resolved. Germline V gene data show CDR1 as SGHDT and CDR2 as YYEEEE. The CDR3 sequence is 13 residues long. V lost 1 base, J lost 5 bases, and 6 bases lay in between. CDR3 in amino acids: CASSLIGNEKLFF. The CDR3 coding sequence is TGTGCCAGCAGCTTGATAGGAAATGAAAAACTGTTTTTT.

This clonotype has a count of ten or more. The genes are TRBV12-3 or TRBV12-4 and TRBJ1-2; 7 nucleotides line up with TRBD1. The CDR3 is made up of 13 amino acids. The V and J ends lost 7 bases and 8 bases, in that order; junction bases with no gene match: 10. The CDR3 coding sequence is TGTGCCAGCAATACACAGGGGCGCGGAGGCTACACCTTC. Its translation is CASNTQGRGGYTF.

A few counts support this clonotype. The chain's CDR3 is CASSLVSERETQYF. CDR3 coding DNA: TGTGCCAGCAGCTTAGTGTCGGAACGGGAGACCCAGTACTTC. The rearrangement uses TRBV11-2 and TRBJ2-5; D call uncertain. Between the trimmed V and J ends, which lost 1 base and 5 bases, there was a span of 11 bases. The CDR3 totals 14 residues. The germline gives CDR1 SGHAT, CDR2 FQNNGV.

J is TRBJ1-4 and V is TRBV10-3, with D hard to call. The CDR3 length is 14 residues. The germline CDR1 and CDR2 sequences are ENHRY and SYGVKD. V lost 3 bases to trimming and J lost 4 bases, with 9 bases between them. The CDR3 sequence: CAISDVGFNEKLFF. The CDR3 DNA reads as TGTGCCATCAGTGATGTGGGGTTTAATGAAAAACTGTTTTTT.

This clonotype was observed a few times. A clone one base away is much larger, so this may be a read error. The chain has TRBV12-3 or TRBV12-4 and TRBJ2-1; TRBD2 aligns across 9 bases. The CDR3 runs to 18 residues. V shed 8 bases, J shed 9 bases, and the junction held 23 bases outside the gene matches. CDR3 residues: CASCKPGLARGRSGEQFF. CDR3 in DNA: TGTGCCAGCTGCAAACCGGGACTAGCTCGTGGGAGGAGTGGTGAGCAGTTCTTC.

This clonotype has ten or more counts. The chain links TRBV3-1 to TRBJ2-7; TRBD2 agrees at 10 bases. Germline V gene data show CDR1 as LGHDT and CDR2 as YNNKEL (reference sequence). J lost 6 bases, V lost 4 bases, and 6 bases had no gene match. The CDR3 length is 14 residues. The CDR3 reads CASSPRLAGREQYF. For the CDR3, the DNA is TGTGCCAGCAGCCCGAGACTAGCGGGCCGCGAGCAGTACTTC.

The chain links TRBV5-1 to TRBJ2-1; possibly TRBD2 for D (5 bases). The V end was cut by 2 bases, the J end by 9 bases, with 21 bases between. The CDR3 extends over 16 amino acids. Germline lookup yields CDR1 SGHRS and CDR2 YFSETQ. This CDR3 reads CASSFITGGDAGEQFF. The CDR3 DNA is TGCGCCAGCAGCTTCATCACTGGAGGAGATGCAGGTGAGCAGTTCTTC.

This clonotype was seen ten or more times. The chain joins TRBV11-2 to TRBJ1-1; D not certain. CDR1 is SGHAT and CDR2 is FQNNGV in the germline V gene. Trimming cost V 5 bases and J 3 bases, with 13 bases left between them. The CDR3 is 14 amino acids. Here the CDR3 DNA reads TGTGCCAGCAGCCCGAGTGGGCCATACACTGAAGCTTTCTTT. Translated: CASSPSGPYTEAFF.

This clonotype appeared a few times. The gene calls are TRBV6-1 and TRBJ2-2; TRBD2 matches 9 bases. J was trimmed by 2 bases and V by 8 bases; bases with no gene match: 6. Germline CDR1 reads MNHNS; CDR2 reads SASEGT. This CDR3 spans 15 amino acids. CDR3 coding DNA: TGTGCCAGCGCGACTAGCGGTTTAAACACCGGGGAGCTGTTTTTT. It encodes CASATSGLNTGELFF.

The rearrangement links TRBV27 to TRBJ2-4; 7 bases fit TRBD2. J gave up 1 base and V 3 bases, and 18 bases lay outside the gene matches. The CDR3 has 20 amino acids. The germline V gene encodes CDR1 MNHEY and CDR2 SMNVEV (reference sequence). The CDR3 nucleotides are TGTGCCAGCAGTTTTCGGCTAGCGGCCCTCCCGGGGACCGCCAAAAACATTCAGTACTTC. As protein: CASSFRLAALPGTAKNIQYF.